This T cell receptor (beta chain) was recorded in a study of beta chain features in type 1 diabetes. Study as a whole: Patients shared similar age, gender and cell yields with healthy donors. Broader study findings: In these data, an HLA type influence on TCRB rearrangement remained unresolved. Insertions were fewer and deletions more numerous at VDJ junctions in type 1 diabetes patients.

Reverse transcribing all isolated RNA meant expressed TCRB transcripts were sequenced. The repertoire was sequenced with immunoSEQ multiplex PCR; TCRdb's copy has only in-frame clones and lacks some. The sample yields 350,000 to 400,000 clones, over 13% seen once. Looked up from germline, CDR1 is SEHNR and CDR2 is FQNEAQ (reference sequence). The V segment lost 5 bases and the J segment 7 bases; nucleotides outside the gene matches: 6. CDR3 size: 13 residues. Points on this clone: The antigen remains undetermined.

The clonotype was recovered from a young woman in good health. This chain joins TRBV7-9 and TRBJ2-3, with 7 bases fitting TRBD2. The source material was naive CD4+ T cells from blood. CDR3 coding DNA: TGTGCCAGCAGCCTCGGGACTACTCATACGCAGTATTTT. Translated, it gives CASSLGTTHTQYF.